The 29 T cell receptor beta chains below were found in one sample sequenced in a study of shared clonotypes between healthy human individuals. Naivety among CD8 cells was defined by CD45RO negativity and positive CCR7 selection, thereby excluding terminally differentiated effector memory CD45RA+ cells. Libraries were prepared by immunoSEQ multiplex PCR; TCRdb keeps only in-frame clonotypes and omits some of them. The sample includes hundreds of thousands of clones, around 92% of them seen just once. What was sequenced was naive CD8+ T cells sorted from blood. These TCRs come from a man in his thirties or forties in good health.

This clone was detected once. The chain employs TRBV7-9 and TRBJ1-3; possibly TRBD1 for D (5 bases). The CDR3 spans 19 residues. Germline loops: CDR1 SEHNR, CDR2 FQNEAQ (reference sequence). V was pared by 4 bases and J by 0 bases, with 22 bases between. CDR3 region: CASSSDTMEGYLSGNTIYF. In DNA form, the CDR3 reads TGTGCCAGCAGCTCAGACACCATGGAGGGGTACCTCTCTGGAAACACCATATATTTT.

This rearrangement joins TRBV6-6 to TRBJ2-1; TRBD2 aligns across 9 bases. The germline V gene encodes CDR1 MNHNY and CDR2 SVGAGI (reference sequence). With 2 bases clipped from V and 4 bases from J, the junction kept 6 bases outside the gene matches. This CDR3 spans 16 amino acids. The CDR3 protein is CASSYLTSGLYNEQFF. CDR3 nucleotides: TGTGCCAGCAGTTACCTCACTAGCGGGCTTTACAATGAGCAGTTCTTC.

V usage is TRBV28 and J usage is TRBJ2-2, with D possibly being TRBD1 (6 bases). The CDR3 extends over 14 amino acids. Trimming stripped 6 bases from V and 0 bases from J, with 8 bases between. CDR1 MDHEN and CDR2 SYDVKM come from the germline V gene. The CDR3 coding sequence is TGTGCCAGCAGAGGGACACCGAACACCGGGGAGCTGTTTTTT. Its translation: CASRGTPNTGELFF. Drawing the rest from reference TRBV28 and TRBJ2-2, the complete variable domain is DVKVTQSSRYLVKRTGEKVFLECVQDMDHENMFWYRQDPGLGLRLIYFSYDVKMKEKGDIPEGYSVSREKKERFSLILESASTNQTSMYLCASRGTPNTGELFFGEGSRLTVL.

The chain links TRBV2 to TRBJ2-2; D gene unclear. The V gene's germline CDR1 is SNHLY and CDR2 FYNNEI. The CDR3 loop spans 12 amino acids. V lost 6 bases and J 7 bases, leaving 9 bases between the germline ends. The CDR3 region has the DNA TGTGCCAGCAGGGGCATACTCGGGGAGCTGTTTTTT. Protein: CASRGILGELFF.

V usage is TRBV19 and J usage is TRBJ1-1; D might be TRBD1 (6 bases). V was pared by 5 bases and J by 1 base, with 8 bases between. The CDR3 has 13 amino acids. CDR1 is LNHDA and CDR2 is SQIVND in the germline V gene (reference sequence). The CDR3 sequence: CASSSGQNTEAFF. The CDR3 nucleotides are TGTGCCAGTAGTTCGGGACAGAACACTGAAGCTTTCTTT. Full variable domain (outside the CDR3, taken from reference TRBV19 and TRBJ1-1): DGGITQSPKYLFRKEGQNVTLSCEQNLNHDAMYWYRQDPGQGLRLIYYSQIVNDFQKGDIAEGYSVSREKKESFPLTVTSAQKNPTAFYLCASSSGQNTEAFFGQGTRLTVV.

Note on this clone: Distinct nucleotide sequences in the sample also encode this CDR3. The chain employs TRBV7-9 and TRBJ1-2; the match to TRBD1 covers 7 bases. Germline V lookup: CDR1 SEHNR, CDR2 FQNEAQ (reference sequence). The CDR3 is made up of 14 amino acids. V was pared by 4 bases and J by 0 bases, with 2 bases of the junction left unmatched. The chain's CDR3 is CASSSTGANYGYTF. For the CDR3, the DNA is TGTGCCAGCAGCTCTACAGGGGCTAACTATGGCTACACCTTC. The full variable domain, its missing parts supplied by reference TRBV7-9 and TRBJ1-2, is DTGVSQNPRHKITKRGQNVTFRCDPISEHNRLYWYRQTLGQGPEFLTYFQNEAQLEKSRLLSDRFSAERPKGSFSTLEIQRTEQGDSAMYLCASSSTGANYGYTFGSGTRLTVV.

This chain joins TRBV19 and TRBJ2-2; tentatively, D is TRBD1 (6 bases). The CDR3 covers 18 residues. The V end was cut by 6 bases, the J end by 0 bases, with 20 bases between. In germline, CDR1 is LNHDA, CDR2 SQIVND (reference sequence). The CDR3 region is CASSLPGTPLSNTGELFF. The CDR3 DNA sequence: TGTGCCAGTAGCCTTCCTGGGACACCTCTATCGAACACCGGGGAGCTGTTTTTT.

The J gene is TRBJ2-1, the V gene TRBV6-6; D unclear. Trimming stripped 0 bases from V and 5 bases from J, with 11 bases between. The CDR3 has 15 residues. Germline CDR1 is MNHNY and CDR2 is SVGAGI (reference sequence). The CDR3: CASSYSANADNEQFF. The CDR3 DNA reads TGTGCCAGCAGTTACTCAGCGAATGCTGACAATGAGCAGTTCTTC.

This chain links TRBV7-7 with TRBJ2-3; TRBD1 aligns across 10 bases. In germline, CDR1 is SSHAT, CDR2 FNYEAQ (reference sequence). The CDR3 is made up of 14 amino acids. V lost 5 bases, J lost 4 bases, and 3 bases stayed unmatched. CDR3 sequence (DNA): TGTGCCAGCAGCCCCGGACAGGGGGCAGATACGCAGTATTTT. Amino acids: CASSPGQGADTQYF.

DNA of the CDR3: TGCGCCAGCAGCCAGGCGGGCCCCTCCTACAATGAGCAGTTCTTC. Protein sequence: CASSQAGPSYNEQFF. V usage is TRBV4-1 and J usage is TRBJ2-1; tentative D call: TRBD2 (5 bases). V was clipped by 3 bases and J by 0 bases, with 9 bases between them. This CDR3 has 15 amino acids. Germline-derived CDR1 and CDR2 are MGHRA and YSYEKL.

Concerning this clone itself: Distinct nucleotide sequences in the sample also encode this CDR3. The rearrangement uses TRBV25-1 and TRBJ2-2; 10 nucleotides agree with TRBD1. The junction had 3 bases not matched to a gene; V was cut back by 6 bases and J by 5 bases. Germline-derived CDR1 and CDR2 are MGHDK and SYGVNS. The CDR3 extends over 14 amino acids. The CDR3 nucleotides are TGTGCCAGCAGAGGACAGGGGGGGACCGGGGAGCTGTTTTTT. Amino acid sequence: CASRGQGGTGELFF.

J is TRBJ1-1 and V is TRBV7-2; D perhaps matches TRBD1 (5 bases). The CDR3 is 13 residues long. CDR1 SGHTA and CDR2 FQGNSA come from the germline V gene. V was shortened by 5 bases and J by 4 bases, with 11 bases between the two germline ends. The CDR3: CASSLWGGTEAFF. In nucleotides, the CDR3 is TGTGCCAGCAGCCTATGGGGCGGCACTGAAGCTTTCTTT.

The chain links TRBV18 to TRBJ2-1; 11 bases agree with TRBD2. The ends lost 3 bases at V and 6 bases at J; junction bases unmatched: 10. CDR1 KGHSH and CDR2 LQKENI come from the germline V gene. The CDR3 runs to 17 residues. This CDR3 reads CASSPVWTSGLVNEQFF. The CDR3 DNA sequence: TGTGCCAGCTCACCCGTCTGGACTAGCGGGTTGGTCAATGAGCAGTTCTTC.

V is TRBV6-5 and J is TRBJ2-5; D unresolved. The CDR3 is 13 amino acids. Germline CDR1 reads MNHEY; CDR2 reads SVGAGI. The ends were cut back, 7 bases at V and 5 bases at J, with 14 bases in the middle. The CDR3 sequence: CASTKVFAETQYF. CDR3 nucleotide sequence: TGTGCCAGCACCAAGGTCTTTGCGGAGACCCAGTACTTC.

The chain has TRBV7-9 and TRBJ2-1, with 10 bases that match TRBD2. The ends lost 4 bases at V and 4 bases at J; junction bases unmatched: 10. The germline V gene has CDR1 SEHNR and CDR2 FQNEAQ (reference sequence). The CDR3 totals 17 residues. The CDR3 coding sequence is TGTGCCAGCAGCTCTCCTCTAGCGGGAGCTTCATACAATGAGCAGTTCTTC. Amino acid sequence: CASSSPLAGASYNEQFF.

The count of this clone is one. This chain connects TRBV27 to TRBJ2-3; D is uncertain. CDR1 is MNHEY and CDR2 is SMNVEV in the germline V gene (reference sequence). V was clipped by 6 bases and J by 0 bases, with 7 bases between them. This CDR3 is 13 amino acids long. CDR3: CASRDLSTDTQYF. As DNA, the CDR3 is TGTGCCAGCAGGGATCTAAGCACAGATACGCAGTATTTT.

The chain has TRBV5-4 and TRBJ2-3; 7 bases fit TRBD1. The ends lost 4 bases at V and 3 bases at J; junction bases unmatched: 8. CDR1 and CDR2 (germline): SGHNT, YYREEE (reference sequence). This CDR3 comprises 15 residues. In DNA form, the CDR3 reads TGTGCCAGCAGCGACCCGACAGGGCCGACAGATACGCAGTATTTT. As protein: CASSDPTGPTDTQYF.

The chain recombines TRBV27 with TRBJ2-7; TRBD2 aligns across 8 bases. The CDR3 has 16 amino acids. The germline CDR1 and CDR2 sequences are MNHEY and SMNVEV (reference sequence). Losses at the gene ends were 6 bases for V and 5 bases for J; bases not matched to a gene: 15. For the CDR3, the DNA is TGTGCCAGCAGACGGGGGGGCGAGGTTCTCGTCCACGAGCAGTACTTC. This codes for CASRRGGEVLVHEQYF.

This clone was detected a few times. The chain joins TRBV6-4 to TRBJ2-2, with a possible D match to TRBD2 (6 bases). CDR1 is MRHNA, CDR2 SNTAGT, per germline. Trimming left V 8 bases short and J 5 bases short, with 18 bases between. The CDR3 is made up of 15 amino acids. CDR3: CASQEAAGRTGELFF. CDR3 DNA sequence: TGTGCCAGCCAGGAGGCGGCGGGAAGGACCGGGGAGCTGTTTTTT.

V is TRBV7-8 and J is TRBJ2-7; TRBD1 is a possible D gene (6 bases). Trimming removed 4 bases from V and 5 bases from J, with 12 bases in between. This CDR3 has 13 residues. Germline V CDR1 and CDR2: SGHVS, FQNEAQ. CDR3 amino acids: CASSSDSFHEQYF. The CDR3 DNA follows: TGTGCCAGCAGCTCGGACAGTTTCCACGAGCAGTACTTC. Looking up the rest from reference TRBV7-8 and TRBJ2-7 gives the full variable domain: GAGVSQSPRYKVAKRGQDVALRCDPISGHVSLFWYQQALGQGPEFLTYFQNEAQLDKSGLPSDRFFAERPEGSVSTLKIQRTQQEDSAVYLCASSSDSFHEQYFGPGTRLTVT.

CDR3 DNA: TGTGCCAGCAGTTACCTGTACACCTCACCTACGCAGTATTTT. This codes for CASSYLYTSPTQYF. V and J are TRBV6-5 and TRBJ2-3; unclear D gene. The length of the CDR3 is 14 residues. Trimming pared 2 bases from V and 8 bases from J, leaving 14 bases between. Germline V lookup: CDR1 MNHEY, CDR2 SVGAGI.

On this clone: Other DNA sequences within the sample encode an identical CDR3. CDR3 nucleotide sequence: TGTGCCAGCAGCTTGGTAGCGGGAGCGTCCTACGAGCAGTACTTC. Translation gives CASSLVAGASYEQYF. The rearrangement uses TRBV5-4 and TRBJ2-7; 9 positions match TRBD2. Germline V gene data show CDR1 as SGHNT and CDR2 as YYREEE (reference sequence). The CDR3 length is 15 residues. The J segment lost 1 base and the V segment lost 0 bases, leaving 2 bases of the junction unmatched.

V is TRBV6-5 and J is TRBJ2-1; 13 nucleotides line up with TRBD2. Trimming at V came to 2 bases and at J to 9 bases, leaving 7 bases not matched to a gene. Per the germline V gene, CDR1 is MNHEY and CDR2 is SVGAGI. The CDR3 runs 16 residues. DNA of the CDR3: TGTGCCAGCAGTTACCCTGGGACTAGCGGGAATCTTGAGCAGTTCTTC. This encodes CASSYPGTSGNLEQFF.

The rearrangement uses TRBV5-6 and TRBJ2-2; D not certain. This CDR3 comprises 17 residues. Trimming removed 0 bases at V and 3 bases at J, with 15 bases between. The germline CDR1 and CDR2 sequences are SGHDT and YYEEEE. CDR3 in amino acids: CASSLEGPARDTGELFF. The CDR3 DNA sequence: TGTGCCAGCAGCTTGGAGGGTCCAGCTAGGGACACCGGGGAGCTGTTTTTT. Drawing the rest from reference TRBV5-6 and TRBJ2-2, the complete variable domain is DAGVTQSPTHLIKTRGQQVTLRCSPKSGHDTVSWYQQALGQGPQFIFQYYEEEERQRGNFPDRFSGHQFPNYSSELNVNALLLGDSALYLCASSLEGPARDTGELFFGEGSRLTVL.

This clone was observed once. The chain links TRBV7-9 to TRBJ2-1; D might be TRBD1 (6 bases). There are 14 residues in the CDR3. With 2 bases removed from V and 7 bases from J, the gap between germline ends came to 12 bases. Germline V CDR1 and CDR2: SEHNR, FQNEAQ (reference sequence). This CDR3 reads CASSLSTGINEQFF. CDR3 coding DNA: TGTGCCAGCAGCTTATCAACAGGGATTAATGAGCAGTTCTTC.

This chain connects TRBV20-1 to TRBJ2-7, with D perhaps being TRBD1 or TRBD2 (5 bases each). Germline-derived CDR1 and CDR2 are DFQATT and SNEGSKA (reference sequence). CDR3 size: 11 residues. V shed 5 bases and J shed 7 bases, with 12 bases lying between them. The CDR3 here is CSAVRDQEQYF. CDR3 DNA: TGCAGTGCTGTCCGGGACCAGGAGCAGTACTTC.

The chain carries TRBV29-1 and TRBJ2-6; 7 bases are a match to TRBD1. The V and J ends lost 7 bases and 0 bases, in that order; junction bases with no gene match: 6. CDR3 size: 15 residues. Per germline, CDR1 SQVTM and CDR2 ANQGSEA. The CDR3 protein is CSAQGSVSGANVLTF. The CDR3 DNA sequence: TGCAGCGCACAGGGGTCCGTCTCTGGGGCCAACGTCCTGACTTTC.

The chain is built from TRBV7-8 and TRBJ2-7; 8 nucleotides line up with TRBD1. Germline V gene sequence: CDR1 SGHVS, CDR2 FQNEAQ. J lost 3 bases, V lost 5 bases, and 6 bases had no gene match. The CDR3 totals 14 residues. The CDR3 DNA sequence: TGTGCCAGCAGCCCTGGGACAGGTTACTACGAGCAGTACTTC. Amino acid sequence: CASSPGTGYYEQYF.

The rearrangement uses TRBV19 and TRBJ2-3; D unclear. The CDR3 is 14 amino acids. CDR1 and CDR2 (germline): LNHDA, SQIVND (reference sequence). The germline V and J ends were trimmed by 8 bases and 1 base, with 13 bases remaining between them. CDR3: CASLGRPGTDTQYF. CDR3 bases: TGTGCCAGTCTCGGACGGCCCGGCACAGATACGCAGTATTTT.